These T cell receptor beta chains were read from a single sample in a study of control samples from healthy donors and cancer patients. Measured with immunoSEQ multiplex PCR; TCRdb has only the in-frame clones, and not every one. This table holds about 410,000 clones, approximately 92% found once. Sequencing was done on a sample of PBMCs. These receptors all stem from a man aged 40-49 years with head and neck cancer. CDR3s include the opening cysteine and the closing phenylalanine or tryptophan. The D gene is left open where the match is weak. Rows may omit the clone size; those that give it use once, few, many or a size class.

clone_size,j_call,d_call,v_call,cdr3_nt,cdr3_aa
NA,TRBJ1-1,NA,TRBV6-2/TRBV6-3,TGTGCCAGCAGTTTGGGAGGGTTTGGTGAAGCTTTCTTT,CASSLGGFGEAFF
NA,TRBJ2-5,NA,TRBV19,TGTGCCAGTAGTATAGAATCGCAGGGGGAGACCCAGTACTTC,CASSIESQGETQYF
once,TRBJ2-3,NA,TRBV14,TGTGCCAGCAGCCAAAGTTCGGGGGCACTCTGGCAGTATTTT,CASSQSSGALWQYF
NA,TRBJ1-2,TRBD1,TRBV4-2,TGTGCCAGCAGACAGGGACAGGGGGCGGGCTATGGCTACACCTTT,CASRQGQGAGYGYTF
NA,TRBJ2-3,TRBD2,TRBV7-9,TGTGCCAGCAGCCCCAAAGCGGGAAAAGCAAATACGCAGTATTTT,CASSPKAGKANTQYF
NA,TRBJ2-3,NA,TRBV28,TGTGCCAGCAGTCGGCCGGGGGGCACAGATACGCAGTATTTT,CASSRPGGTDTQYF
NA,TRBJ2-3,TRBD1,TRBV24-1,TGTGCCACCAGTGAGCTGGGACAGGGGAAAATTACGCAGTATTTT,CATSELGQGKITQYF
NA,TRBJ1-1,NA,TRBV7-3,TGTGCCAGCAGCTTAGAACGGGGCACTGAAGCTTTCTTT,CASSLERGTEAFF
NA,TRBJ2-2,NA,TRBV30,TGTGCCTGGAGTGTACATCGAGGACTTGTGAACACCGGGGAGCTGTTTTTT,CAWSVHRGLVNTGELFF
once,TRBJ2-4,TRBD1,TRBV7-3,TGTGCCAGCAGCTTAGCGCCAGGGGGCACCAAAAACATTCAGTACTTC,CASSLAPGGTKNIQYF
NA,TRBJ2-2,TRBD2,TRBV4-3,TGCGCCAGCAGCCAAGACCCCAGGGGACGGGGGGGCGCCGGGGAGCTGTTTTTT,CASSQDPRGRGGAGELFF
NA,TRBJ2-2,TRBD2,TRBV5-1,TGCGCCAGCAGCTTGGTGGGGACTAGCGGCACCGGGGAGCTGTTTTTT,CASSLVGTSGTGELFF
NA,TRBJ1-1,TRBD1,TRBV7-2,TGTGCCAGCAGCTTAGACCAGGACAGGTACACTGAAGCTTTCTTT,CASSLDQDRYTEAFF
NA,TRBJ2-7,NA,TRBV29-1,TGCAGCGCGAGGGACTTCCCCTACGAGCAGTACTTC,CSARDFPYEQYF
NA,TRBJ2-5,NA,TRBV9,TGTGCCAGCAGCGTGGACACCTACCAAGAGACCCAGTACTTC,CASSVDTYQETQYF
NA,TRBJ2-3,NA,TRBV5-1,TGCGCCAGCAGCTTGGAGGAGACGGGGACAGATACGCAGTATTTT,CASSLEETGTDTQYF
few,TRBJ2-3,TRBD2,TRBV4-2,TGTGCCAGCAGCCTTCATCGACTAGCGGGAGGAATGACAGATACGCAGTATTTT,CASSLHRLAGGMTDTQYF
NA,TRBJ2-2,NA,TRBV7-7,TGTGCTAGCAGCCAATCCAGGGGCTCGAGCACCGGGGAGCTGTTTTTT,CASSQSRGSSTGELFF
NA,TRBJ2-7,NA,TRBV19,TGTGCCAGTAGTCCGGGTACCTACGAGCAGTACTTC,CASSPGTYEQYF
NA,TRBJ2-2,NA,TRBV23-1,TGCGCCAGCAGTCCACAAACCGGGGAGCTGTTTTTT,CASSPQTGELFF
NA,TRBJ1-6,NA,TRBV20-1,TGCAGTGCTAGTTTTTTGGACAAAAATAATTCACCCCTCCACTTT,CSASFLDKNNSPLHF
NA,TRBJ2-3,NA,TRBV11-2,TGTGCCAGCAGCTTAGGTCCGGACCCTCCCGATACGCAGTATTTT,CASSLGPDPPDTQYF
once,TRBJ1-2,NA,TRBV10-3,TGTGCCATCAGTGAAAGTGACTTACTCTATGGCTACACCTTC,CAISESDLLYGYTF
NA,TRBJ2-5,TRBD2,TRBV6-5,TGTGCCAGCAGTTACGAAGCGGGGGGGATGGGTGAGGCCCAGTACTTC,CASSYEAGGMGEAQYF
NA,TRBJ1-1,NA,TRBV28,TGTGCCACCTCAGGGTATCCGAACACTGAAGCTTTCTTT,CATSGYPNTEAFF
once,TRBJ1-6,NA,TRBV28,TGTGCCAGCAGTTTACCGCAGGGATCCCATTCACCCCTCCACTTT,CASSLPQGSHSPLHF
NA,TRBJ1-2,NA,TRBV30,TGTGCCTTCCGACCGCGTGGAGCTAACTATGGCTACACCTTC,CAFRPRGANYGYTF
NA,TRBJ2-1,NA,TRBV15,TGTGCCACCGGGGACAATGAGCAGTTCTTC,CATGDNEQFF
NA,TRBJ2-1,TRBD1,TRBV6-2/TRBV6-3,TGTGCCAGCAGTAAGGGACAGGGGGTCGGGGAGCAGTTCTTC,CASSKGQGVGEQFF
NA,TRBJ2-7,NA,TRBV6-5,TGTGCCAGCAGTTACCCTCCACACGAGCAGTACTTC,CASSYPPHEQYF
NA,TRBJ1-1,NA,TRBV28,TGTGCCAGCAGTCCGTATTTTCTGGGGGGGAAAGATACTGAAGCTTTCTTT,CASSPYFLGGKDTEAFF
NA,TRBJ2-4,NA,TRBV6-1,TGTGCCAGCAGTGAAGGGTCCCCTCTCCCCGTAAACATTCAGTACTTC,CASSEGSPLPVNIQYF
NA,TRBJ1-5,TRBD1,TRBV2,TGTGCCAGCAGGGGACAGAGGGGAGATCAGCCCCAGCATTTT,CASRGQRGDQPQHF
NA,TRBJ2-7,NA,TRBV27,TGTGCCAGCAGTATGCGACAGGACATAGGTAAAACCTACGAGCAGTACTTC,CASSMRQDIGKTYEQYF
NA,TRBJ2-6,NA,TRBV7-2,TGTGCCAGCAGCTATTTCTGGTCCTCTGGGGCCAACGTCCTGACTTTC,CASSYFWSSGANVLTF
NA,TRBJ1-5,NA,TRBV28,TGTGCCAGCAGCCTATCGAGGGGCGGGGGTCAGCCCCAGCATTTT,CASSLSRGGGQPQHF